This passage covers 14 T cell receptor beta chains from one sample sequenced in a study of blood T cell repertoires in COVID-19. The protocol was immunoSEQ multiplex PCR, while the TCRdb copy is restricted to in-frame clones and leaves out a portion. The sample yields about 400,000 clones, around 87% seen once. What was sequenced was PBMCs or T cells enriched from blood (not recorded which). The receptors were gathered from a woman between 50 and 59 years old who had recovered from COVID-19.

The CDR3 sequence is CASSLDQGSPLHF. CDR3 coding DNA: TGCGCCAGCAGCTTGGACCAGGGCTCACCCCTCCACTTT. V usage is TRBV5-1 and J usage is TRBJ1-6; D possibly corresponds to TRBD1 (5 bases). In germline, CDR1 is SGHRS, CDR2 YFSETQ. The CDR3 runs to 13 residues. V was cut by 0 bases and J by 10 bases, with 8 bases left in between.

This clone came up once. The genes are TRBV28 and TRBJ2-7, with 8 nucleotides matching TRBD2. After removal of 6 bases from V and 1 base from J, the junction contained 5 bases not matched to a gene. This CDR3 region has 14 residues. CDR1 is MDHEN and CDR2 is SYDVKM in the germline V gene. The CDR3 sequence is CASSRGGTSYEQYF. In DNA form, the CDR3 reads TGTGCCAGCAGCCGGGGGGGAACATCCTACGAGCAGTACTTC.

The CDR3 DNA reads TGTGCCAGCAGTACCTGGAGGGGCGAAGAAGCTTTCTTT. Translating gives CASSTWRGEEAFF. The chain employs TRBV6-5 and TRBJ1-1, with D possibly matching TRBD1 (5 bases). V was pared by 5 bases and J by 8 bases, with 15 bases between. CDR1 MNHEY and CDR2 SVGAGI come from the germline V gene. This CDR3 is built from 13 residues.

This chain uses TRBV30 with TRBJ1-1; the D is unclear. Looked up from germline, CDR1 is GTSNPN and CDR2 is SVGIG (reference sequence). This CDR3 has 13 residues. V was cut by 6 bases and J by 5 bases, with 16 bases left in between. CDR3 coding DNA: TGTGCCTGCCACCGGAGGGAAGGGACTGAAGCTTTCTTT. Protein product: CACHRREGTEAFF.

The V call is TRBV2, the J call TRBJ1-1; D is unresolved. Trimming stripped 8 bases from V and 3 bases from J, with 10 bases between. In germline, CDR1 is SNHLY, CDR2 FYNNEI. CDR3 size: 12 residues. Here the CDR3 DNA reads TGTGCCAGCTTGACTCGTTACACTGAAGCTTTCTTT. It encodes CASLTRYTEAFF. Using reference TRBV2 and TRBJ1-1 for the parts outside the CDR3, the full variable domain is EPEVTQTPSHQVTQMGQEVILRCVPISNHLYFYWYRQILGQKVEFLVSFYNNEISEKSEIFDDQFSVERPDGSNFTLKIRSTKLEDSAMYFCASLTRYTEAFFGQGTRLTVV.

This clone was counted once. This chain uses TRBV18 with TRBJ1-2; 10 nucleotides match TRBD1. Germline lookup yields CDR1 KGHSH and CDR2 LQKENI. The V segment lost 5 bases and the J segment 7 bases; nucleotides outside the gene matches: 10. This CDR3 contains 15 residues. The CDR3 DNA sequence: TGTGCCAGCTCAAGGGACAGGGGCATTAAGGCTGGCTACACCTTC. This encodes CASSRDRGIKAGYTF.

DNA for the CDR3: TGTGCCAGCAGGCCACAGGGGCTGGAAGAGACCCAGTACTTC. It translates to CASRPQGLEETQYF. The gene calls are TRBV28 and TRBJ2-5, with 7 bases matching TRBD1. There are 14 residues in the CDR3. The trim removed 6 bases at V and 3 bases at J, leaving 7 bases unmatched. Germline loops: CDR1 MDHEN, CDR2 SYDVKM.

This clone was picked up one time. The V and J genes are TRBV21-1 and TRBJ2-3; the table's D call, TRBD1, was not checked against the DNA. TRBV21-1 is recorded as a pseudogene. This CDR3 has 14 residues. The DNA of the CDR3 is TGTGCCAGCAGCACTACAGGCTACACAGATACGCAGTATTTT. It encodes CASSTTGYTDTQYF.

The chain has TRBV29-1 and TRBJ2-4, with D perhaps matching TRBD2 (5 bases). CDR3 length: 14 amino acids. V was trimmed by 0 bases and J by 5 bases, leaving 11 bases between them. The germline V gene encodes CDR1 SQVTM and CDR2 ANQGSEA. As DNA, the CDR3 is TGCAGCGTTGAAGATCGCGGGCCACAAAACATTCAGTACTTC. Amino acid sequence: CSVEDRGPQNIQYF.

This clone is a singleton in its sample. This chain joins TRBV6-2 or TRBV6-3 and TRBJ2-2, with D maybe TRBD2 (7 bases). Trimming took 2 bases from V and 2 from J, leaving 21 bases between them. The length of the CDR3 is 19 residues. Germline V gene data show CDR1 as MNHEY and CDR2 as SVGEGT. Here the CDR3 reads CASSYVKFEGGRNTGELFF. The CDR3 region has the DNA TGTGCCAGCAGTTACGTCAAGTTCGAGGGGGGGCGTAACACCGGGGAGCTGTTTTTT.

Here the CDR3 reads CASSLVFGTGNEKLFF. CDR3 DNA: TGTGCCAGCAGCTTAGTTTTCGGGACAGGAAATGAAAAACTGTTTTTT. The chain uses TRBV7-9 and TRBJ1-4; TRBD1 agrees at 8 bases. V lost 1 base, J lost 5 bases, and 6 bases stayed unmatched. In germline, CDR1 is SEHNR, CDR2 FQNEAQ (reference sequence). The CDR3 totals 16 residues.

This clone was detected only once. V usage is TRBV29-1 and J usage is TRBJ2-7; a weak D match, TRBD1 (6 bases). Trimming stripped 4 bases from V and 0 bases from J, with 13 bases between. The CDR3 extends over 14 amino acids. CDR1 SQVTM and CDR2 ANQGSEA come from the germline V gene. CDR3 sequence: CSVVRTVNSYEQYF. CDR3 sequence (DNA): TGCAGCGTTGTAAGGACAGTCAACTCCTACGAGCAGTACTTC.

The chain uses TRBV13 and TRBJ2-5, with D possibly being TRBD1 (5 bases). V was cut by 1 base and J by 3 bases, with 9 bases left in between. Per germline, CDR1 PRHDT and CDR2 FYEKMQ (reference sequence). The CDR3 has 14 residues. The CDR3 region is CASSLVGREETQYF. DNA for the CDR3: TGTGCCAGCAGCTTAGTGGGCAGGGAAGAGACCCAGTACTTC.

In this sample, this clone turned up once. The chain is built from TRBV5-1 and TRBJ2-1, with D possibly matching TRBD1 (6 bases). Trimming cost V 2 bases and J 4 bases, with 10 bases left between them. CDR3 length: 14 residues. Per germline, CDR1 SGHRS and CDR2 YFSETQ. For the CDR3, the DNA is TGCGCCAGCAGCTTAGGGGGACGGTACAATGAGCAGTTCTTC. Protein product: CASSLGGRYNEQFF.